This TCR beta chain was profiled in a study of graft-versus-host responses after intestinal transplantation. At the level of the study: Anti-thymocyte globulin served as induction for all recipients, who then took tacrolimus and steroids for two to three years.

The CDR3 length is 16 residues. Trimming cost V 5 bases and J 7 bases; bases outside gene matches: 13. The germline V gene has CDR1 MNHEY and CDR2 SMNVEV (reference sequence). In this sample, this clone turned up a few times. The antigen is undetermined. Using immunoSEQ multiplex PCR, the repertoire was profiled, and TCRdb retains in-frame clones only, with some absent. Of about 120,000 clones in the sample, about 95% are singletons; the top ten hold over 2.5%. This chain links TRBV27 with TRBJ2-7, with TRBD2 matching 11 bases. The source material was unstimulated CD8+ T cells sorted from spleen or lymph node cells, sampled before intestinal transplant. The TCR originated in a human donor who received an intestinal transplant. DNA of the CDR3: TGTGCCAGCAGTGCGTTTAGCGGGGGGGAGAGAGGGGAGCAGTACTTC. It specifies CASSAFSGGERGEQYF.